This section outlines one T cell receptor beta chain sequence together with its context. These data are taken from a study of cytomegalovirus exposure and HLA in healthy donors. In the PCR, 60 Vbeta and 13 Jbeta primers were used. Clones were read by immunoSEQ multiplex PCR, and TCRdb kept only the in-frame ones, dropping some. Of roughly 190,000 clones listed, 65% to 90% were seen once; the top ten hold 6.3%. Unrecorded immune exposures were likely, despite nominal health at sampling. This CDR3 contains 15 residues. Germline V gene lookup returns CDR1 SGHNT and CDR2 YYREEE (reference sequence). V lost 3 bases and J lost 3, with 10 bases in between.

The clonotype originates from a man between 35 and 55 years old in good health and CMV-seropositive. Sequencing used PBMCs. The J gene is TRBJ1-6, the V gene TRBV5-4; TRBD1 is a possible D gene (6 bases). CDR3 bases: TGTGCCAGCAGCTACAACAGGGTCTATAATTCACCCCTCCACTTT. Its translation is CASSYNRVYNSPLHF.